This T cell receptor beta chain is drawn from a study of T cells in Graves' hyperthyroidism and ophthalmopathy. Findings and caveats of the study: The model anticipated ophthalmopathy a median around 6 months pre-onset.

The investigators amplified TCR beta CDR3 regions from RNA transcripts. A set of HTBI primers served as the primers for a first-round RT-PCR of the TCR CDR3. TCRdb independently ran MiXCR on the multiplex PCR reads; one entry per CDR3 protein. The sample shows hundreds of thousands of distinct CDR3 sequences, 20% of them seen only once. This clonotype was found a few times. Its antigen is not identified. Uncontrolled infections, other autoimmune diseases, pregnancy or lactation led to exclusion of patients. Fresh peripheral blood, 7.5 to 10 ml, was the source of the PBMCs. V gave up 6 bases and J gave up 0 bases; unmatched junction bases: 6. The germline CDR1 and CDR2 sequences are SQVTM and ANQGSEA. The CDR3 runs to 14 residues.

Sequenced sample: blood. The chain carries TRBV29-1 and TRBJ2-3; the match to TRBD2 covers 7 bases. The clonotype was recovered from a man aged 30 to 45 with Graves' ophthalmopathy. The CDR3, as DNA: TGCAGCGTGGTGGGACTATCTAGCACAGATACGCAGTATTTT. It codes for CSVVGLSSTDTQYF.